This TCR beta chain was profiled in a study of T cell responses to AZD1222 COVID-19 vaccine. V shed 4 bases and J 2 bases; nucleotides not matched to a gene: 3. Germline V gene data show CDR1 as MNHEY and CDR2 as SMNVEV (reference sequence). The CDR3 length is 14 residues. Study-level findings and limits: Repertoires were obtained only post-peak T cell response.

On this clone itself: Its specificity is not known.

Profiled with immunoSEQ multiplex PCR; TCRdb holds only in-frame clones, not every one. This table holds 170,000 or so clones, 85% to 95% found once. This receptor was obtained from an adult in good health. The starting material was peripheral blood, obtained on day 0 of AZD1222 vaccination. The chain employs TRBV27 and TRBJ1-2; 8 nucleotides line up with TRBD1. The CDR3 is CASSSTGVNYGYTF. In nucleotides, the CDR3 is TGTGCCAGCAGTTCGACAGGGGTGAACTATGGCTACACCTTC.